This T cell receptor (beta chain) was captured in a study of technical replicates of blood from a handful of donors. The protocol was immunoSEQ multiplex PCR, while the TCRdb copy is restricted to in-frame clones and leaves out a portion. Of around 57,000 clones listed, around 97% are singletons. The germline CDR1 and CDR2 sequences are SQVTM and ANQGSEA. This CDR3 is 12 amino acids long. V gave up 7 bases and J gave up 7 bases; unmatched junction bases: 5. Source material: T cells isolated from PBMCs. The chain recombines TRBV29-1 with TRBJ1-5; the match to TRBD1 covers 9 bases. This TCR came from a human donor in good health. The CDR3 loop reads CSARTGEQPQHF. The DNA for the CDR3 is TGCAGCGCTAGGACAGGGGAACAGCCCCAGCATTTT. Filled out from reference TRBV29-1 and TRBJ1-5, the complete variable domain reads SAVISQKPSRDICQRGTSLTIQCQVDSQVTMMFWYRQQPGQSLTLIATANQGSEATYESGFVIDKFPISRPNLTFSTLTVSNMSPEDSSIYLCSARTGEQPQHFGDGTRLSIL.